These 21 T cell receptor beta chains share one sample of origin, sequenced in a study of HIV-infected children after antiretroviral therapy interruption. The TCR library was built from RNA with a 3' RACE protocol and unique molecular identifiers. TCRdb reprocessed the 3' RACE reads via MiXCR and lists one record per CDR3 protein. Of 40,000 or so distinct CDR3 sequences listed, 6.5% are singletons. Treatment described: PENTA 11 planned treatment interruption arm or continuous ART arm. Source: CD45RA+ CD4+ T cells from PBMCs, pooled from several time points, taken from a donor given antiretroviral therapy, either interrupted or continuous. Specified subset: naive CD4+ CD45RA+ CD45RO- T cells. The origin of the receptors is a pool of human donors with HIV.

This clonotype showed up many times. The J gene is TRBJ2-7, the V gene TRBV7-3; D could derive from TRBD1 or TRBD2 (5 bases each). Per the germline V gene, CDR1 is SGHTA and CDR2 is FQGTGA. V lost 3 bases and J 5 bases, leaving 11 bases between the germline ends. The CDR3 covers 13 residues. As DNA, the CDR3 is TGTGCCAGCAGCTTTCAGGGACGGCACGAGCAGTACTTC. It specifies CASSFQGRHEQYF.

This clonotype came up many times. A read error may produce the germline difference seen at one junction end. This chain uses TRBV30 with TRBJ2-5; D unclear. CDR1 GTSNPN and CDR2 SVGIG come from the germline V gene (reference sequence). This CDR3 is built from 17 residues. CDR3 sequence: CAMESWSPGTNQDTQYF. CDR3 nucleotides: TGTGCTATGGAGTCCTGGAGTCCCGGAACAAACCAAGACACCCAGTACTTT.

The sample holds many counts of this clonotype. The chain recombines TRBV6-5 with TRBJ1-3; no definite D call. Trimming shortened V by 3 bases and J by 7 bases, and 4 bases separated the two germline ends. This CDR3 spans 11 amino acids. The germline CDR1 and CDR2 sequences are MNHEY and SVGAGI. In DNA form, the CDR3 reads TGTGCCAGCAGTTATCTCAACACCATATATTTT. This gives the protein CASSYLNTIYF.

V gene TRBV7-7 combines with J gene TRBJ2-2, with D possibly matching TRBD1 (6 bases). CDR3 length equals 16 residues. V lost 2 bases and J lost 1, with 11 bases in between. Germline V lookup: CDR1 SSHAT, CDR2 FNYEAQ (reference sequence). CDR3: CASSLTAGVNTGELFF. The DNA of the CDR3 is TGTGCCAGCAGCTTAACGGCAGGGGTGAACACCGGGGAGCTGTTTTTT.

This clonotype was counted ten times or more. The gene calls are TRBV29-1 and TRBJ1-2; D ambiguous. Germline CDR1 SQVTM, CDR2 ANQGSEA. CDR3 size: 11 residues. V lost 2 bases and J 5 bases, leaving 6 bases between the germline ends. DNA for the CDR3: TGCAGCGTTGAAAGGGAGTATGGCTACACCTTC. Translated, it gives CSVEREYGYTF.

The gene calls are TRBV5-1 and TRBJ2-1, with 14 bases fitting TRBD2. J lost 10 bases, V lost 4 bases, and 10 bases had no gene match. CDR1 is SGHRS and CDR2 is YFSETQ in the germline V gene. This CDR3 is built from 16 residues. The CDR3 DNA reads as TGCGCCAGCAGCCCCGGACTAGCGGGGGGCGACTTAGAGCAGTTCTTC. Encoded protein: CASSPGLAGGDLEQFF.

This clonotype was seen more than once but under ten times. V gene TRBV24-1 combines with J gene TRBJ2-7, with 11 nucleotides matching TRBD1. With V trimmed by 3 bases and J by 9 bases, 12 bases remained unmatched. Germline-derived CDR1 and CDR2 are KGHDR and SFDVKD. The CDR3 runs to 16 residues. Here the CDR3 reads CATSDPGQGAGVGQYF. Written as DNA, the CDR3 is TGTGCCACCAGTGATCCTGGACAGGGGGCTGGTGTCGGGCAGTACTTC.

Ten or more counts support this clonotype. The chain is built from TRBV7-9 and TRBJ2-1; D is uncertain. Trimming took 1 base from V and 2 from J, leaving 9 bases between them. Germline CDR1 SEHNR, CDR2 FQNEAQ (reference sequence). The CDR3 totals 15 residues. CDR3 residues: CASSLVGGPYNEQFF. The CDR3 bases are TGTGCCAGCAGCTTAGTTGGCGGCCCCTACAATGAGCAGTTCTTC.

In its sample, this clonotype was seen many times. This rearrangement joins TRBV12-3 or TRBV12-4 to TRBJ1-1; no clear D. This CDR3 is built from 17 residues. V was cut by 6 bases and J by 1 base, with 21 bases left in between. CDR3 region: CASRVILTRFSNTEAFF. The CDR3 DNA follows: TGTGCCAGCAGGGTGATATTGACAAGGTTCTCGAACACTGAAGCTTTCTTT.

The chain uses TRBV7-8 and TRBJ2-1; D may be TRBD1 (6 bases). This CDR3 has 13 amino acids. Trimming left V 6 bases short and J 6 bases short, with 12 bases between. Germline lookup yields CDR1 SGHVS and CDR2 FQNEAQ. The CDR3 coding sequence is TGTGCCAGCAGACCCACAGGGTTCAATGAGCAGTTCTTC. It is translated as CASRPTGFNEQFF.

The gene calls are TRBV19 and TRBJ2-1; D ambiguous. This CDR3 contains 15 residues. Between the trimmed V and J ends, which lost 4 bases and 4 bases, there was a span of 14 bases. CDR1 and CDR2 (germline): LNHDA, SQIVND (reference sequence). The CDR3 DNA sequence: TGTGCCAGTAGTACCGACATGTCTCGGTACAATGAGCAGTTCTTC. Protein: CASSTDMSRYNEQFF.

Ten or more counts support this clonotype. The chain is built from TRBV20-1 and TRBJ1-5; no clear D. Deletions cut 4 bases from V and 3 bases from J, with 7 bases between. The CDR3 spans 12 residues. CDR1 DFQATT and CDR2 SNEGSKA come from the germline V gene (reference sequence). Written as DNA, the CDR3 is TGCAGTGCTATTCCCCCCAATCAGCCCCAGCATTTT. It is translated as CSAIPPNQPQHF.

The CDR3 here is CASSFSLPNTEAFF. In nucleotides, the CDR3 is TGTGCCAGCAGTTTCAGCCTTCCGAACACTGAAGCTTTCTTT. The V and J genes are TRBV12-3 or TRBV12-4 and TRBJ1-1, with D unclear. The CDR3 spans 14 residues. The germline V and J ends were trimmed by 3 bases and 1 base, with 9 bases remaining between them.

V and J are TRBV28 and TRBJ2-1; 10 bases are a match to TRBD1. The CDR3 totals 15 residues. CDR1 and CDR2 (germline): MDHEN, SYDVKM. The V gene end was trimmed by 4 bases and the J gene end by 7 bases; junction bases not matched to a gene: 7. In DNA, the CDR3 is TGTGCCAGCAGTTACCCGGGACAGGGGTGGAATGAGCAGTTCTTC. It is translated as CASSYPGQGWNEQFF.

The sample holds many counts of this clonotype. The J gene is TRBJ2-1, the V gene TRBV5-5, with 12 bases lining up with TRBD1. The CDR3 consists of 16 residues. Germline assignment: CDR1 SGHKS and CDR2 YYEKEE (reference sequence). Trimming cost V 0 bases and J 8 bases; bases outside gene matches: 6. The CDR3 DNA reads TGTGCCAGCAGCTTGGGGTCGGGACAGGGGGCGCATGAGCAGTTCTTC. Amino acids: CASSLGSGQGAHEQFF.

Many counts were recorded for this clonotype. This chain connects TRBV28 to TRBJ2-3; 8 positions agree with TRBD1. The V and J ends lost 3 bases and 2 bases, in that order; junction bases with no gene match: 4. Germline loops: CDR1 MDHEN, CDR2 SYDVKM. The CDR3 spans 15 residues. The CDR3 spells CASSFNRGVTDTQYF. CDR3 in DNA: TGTGCCAGCAGTTTTAACAGGGGGGTCACAGATACGCAGTATTTT.

This clonotype was seen at least ten times. The CDR3 loop is CSVIQGTETQYF. The CDR3 coding sequence is TGCAGCGTAATACAGGGCACGGAGACCCAGTACTTC. This chain links TRBV29-1 with TRBJ2-5; perhaps TRBD1 as D (6 bases). Germline V gene lookup returns CDR1 SQVTM and CDR2 ANQGSEA. This CDR3 is 12 amino acids long. Trimming shortened V by 6 bases and J by 5 bases, and 13 bases separated the two germline ends.

The chain couples TRBV19 to TRBJ1-5; 10 bases match TRBD1. The trim removed 5 bases at V and 5 bases at J, leaving 9 bases unmatched. CDR1 is LNHDA and CDR2 is SQIVND in the germline V gene (reference sequence). This CDR3 has 16 residues. The CDR3 here is CASSPTGTGEHQPQHF. DNA of the CDR3: TGTGCCAGTAGTCCAACCGGGACAGGGGAACATCAGCCCCAGCATTTT.

In this sample, this clonotype turned up many times. The chain couples TRBV28 to TRBJ2-7, with 8 nucleotides matching TRBD1. V shed 5 bases and J 2 bases; nucleotides not matched to a gene: 11. Germline loops: CDR1 MDHEN, CDR2 SYDVKM. This CDR3 is built from 16 residues. CDR3: CASSGQRDRLTYEQYF. DNA of the CDR3: TGTGCCAGCAGTGGGCAACGGGACAGGTTGACCTACGAGCAGTACTTC.

This clonotype was counted many times. V usage is TRBV10-2 and J usage is TRBJ1-1, with 7 bases matching TRBD1. The CDR3 length is 15 residues. The germline CDR1 and CDR2 sequences are WSHSY and SAAADI. V lost 4 bases, J lost 1 base, and 6 bases stayed unmatched. Here the CDR3 DNA reads TGCGCCAGCAGTGCGAACAGGGGAGGGAACACTGAAGCTTTCTTT. Residues: CASSANRGGNTEAFF.

This clonotype came up many times. This chain uses TRBV2 with TRBJ2-3; no clear D. The V gene lost 5 bases and the J gene lost 1 base, with 7 bases spanning the gap. The CDR3 runs 13 residues. The germline CDR1 and CDR2 sequences are SNHLY and FYNNEI. As DNA, the CDR3 is TGTGCCAGCAGTTCGCGACGCACAGATACGCAGTATTTT. This encodes CASSSRRTDTQYF.